The clone carrying this T cell receptor beta chain was counted a single time. The antigen is undetermined. The record originates from a study of OX40 agonist ivuxolimab in advanced cancers. Notes on the study in general: The average count of expanded clones was higher among CD8+ T cells than among CD4+.

The data were produced by immunoSEQ multiplex PCR, yet TCRdb's version contains in-frame clones alone and is incomplete. The sample lists roughly 60,000 clones, approximately 81% seen once, with about 4.2% in the top ten. This TCR was recovered from an adult with an advanced solid tumor such as melanoma, head and neck, liver or kidney cancer. The sample consisted of CD4+ or CD8+ T cells sorted from blood, taken in a trial of the OX40 agonist ivuxolimab.

The CDR3 DNA follows: TGTGCCAGTAGTGGTCTCCGCCTAGGATATTTGCCTGAAGCTTTCTTT. Its translation: CASSGLRLGYLPEAFF. J is TRBJ1-1 and V is TRBV19; D ambiguous. Trimming pared 5 bases from V and 6 bases from J, leaving 22 bases between. Germline loops: CDR1 LNHDA, CDR2 SQIVND (reference sequence). The CDR3 has 16 residues. The full variable domain, completed using reference TRBV19 and TRBJ1-1, is DGGITQSPKYLFRKEGQNVTLSCEQNLNHDAMYWYRQDPGQGLRLIYYSQIVNDFQKGDIAEGYSVSREKKESFPLTVTSAQKNPTAFYLCASSGLRLGYLPEAFFGQGTRLTVV.